This TCR beta chain was captured in a study of beta chain features in type 1 diabetes. The wider study: The study found patients and healthy donors alike in age, gender and cell yields.

This CDR3 spans 11 amino acids. V lost 4 bases and J lost 8, with 10 bases in between. Germline CDR1 GTSNPN, CDR2 SVGIG (reference sequence). Comment on this clone: Its antigen is unknown.

Study-level points and caveats: The naive, central memory and Treg TCRB repertoires looked more alike in patients than they did in healthy donors. Shorter TCRB CDR3s, moderately but significantly so, marked every one of the four CD4+ subsets in Type 1 diabetes patients.

Sequencing targeted expressed TCRB transcripts, as all isolated RNA had been reverse transcribed. The repertoire was sequenced with immunoSEQ multiplex PCR; TCRdb's copy has only in-frame clones and lacks some. The sample has 100,000 to 150,000 clones, about 18% seen once. This sequence joins TRBV30 and TRBJ2-3, with D possibly matching TRBD2 (6 bases). The sequence derives from a man younger than 35 with type 1 diabetes. Sequenced sample: central memory CD4+ T cells from blood. The chain's CDR3 is CAWNGGGTQYF. CDR3 nucleotides: TGTGCCTGGAACGGGGGAGGTACGCAGTATTTT.